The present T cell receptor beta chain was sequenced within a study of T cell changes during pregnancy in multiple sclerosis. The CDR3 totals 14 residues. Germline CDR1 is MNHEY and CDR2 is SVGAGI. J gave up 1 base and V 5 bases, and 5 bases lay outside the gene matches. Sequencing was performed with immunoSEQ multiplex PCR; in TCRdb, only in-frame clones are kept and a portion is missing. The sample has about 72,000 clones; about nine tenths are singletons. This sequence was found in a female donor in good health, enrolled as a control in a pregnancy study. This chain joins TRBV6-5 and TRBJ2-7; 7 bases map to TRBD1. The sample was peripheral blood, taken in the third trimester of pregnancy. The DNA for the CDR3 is TGTGCCAGCAGTAAAAACAGGGGATCCTACGAGCAGTACTTC. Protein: CASSKNRGSYEQYF.